Sequencing of this T cell receptor beta chain was carried out in a study of beta chain features in type 1 diabetes. Reverse transcribing all isolated RNA meant expressed TCRB transcripts were sequenced. Produced via immunoSEQ multiplex PCR; TCRdb's table is partial and in-frame only. The sample lists hundreds of thousands of clones; 11% to 15% were seen once. This clone was picked up a small number of times. As yet, its antigen is unknown. V lost 5 bases, J lost 4 bases, and 14 bases lay in between. Germline values: CDR1 MDHEN, CDR2 SYDVKM. This CDR3 comprises 14 residues. Study results and limitations: When Type 1 diabetes patients were examined, their TCRB CDR3s proved moderately but significantly shorter in all four CD4+ subsets.

Sequenced: naive CD4+ T cells from blood. The clonotype originates from a man aged 25 to 45 in good health. J is TRBJ1-1 and V is TRBV28, with D perhaps TRBD1 (5 bases). The CDR3 DNA sequence: TGTGCCAGCAGTCGCATAACTAGGGGCACTGAAGCTTTCTTT. Its translation is CASSRITRGTEAFF.